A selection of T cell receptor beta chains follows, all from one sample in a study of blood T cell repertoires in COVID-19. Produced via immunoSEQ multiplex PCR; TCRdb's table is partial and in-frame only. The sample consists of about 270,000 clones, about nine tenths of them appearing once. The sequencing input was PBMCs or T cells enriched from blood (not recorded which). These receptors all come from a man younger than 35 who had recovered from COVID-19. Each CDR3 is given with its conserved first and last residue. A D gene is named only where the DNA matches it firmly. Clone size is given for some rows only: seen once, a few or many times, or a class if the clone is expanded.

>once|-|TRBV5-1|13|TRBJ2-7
CASSLAGVGEQYF
TGCGCCAGCAGCTTGGCAGGGGTAGGGGAGCAGTACTTC
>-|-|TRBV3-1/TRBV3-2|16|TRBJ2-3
CASSSRRSPEPDTQYF
TGTGCCAGCAGCTCCCGGCGGAGTCCGGAGCCAGATACGCAGTATTTT
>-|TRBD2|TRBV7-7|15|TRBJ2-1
CASSPGTSGYNEQFF
TGTGCTAGCAGTCCAGGGACTAGCGGCTACAATGAGCAGTTCTTC
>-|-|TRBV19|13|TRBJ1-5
CASSMWGDQPQHF
TGTGCCAGTAGTATGTGGGGAGATCAGCCCCAGCATTTT
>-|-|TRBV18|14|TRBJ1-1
CASSQAGANTEAFF
TGTGCCAGCTCACAGGCAGGGGCGAACACTGAAGCTTTCTTT
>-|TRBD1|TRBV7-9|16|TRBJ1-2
CASSLAWDREVHGYTF
TGTGCCAGCAGCTTAGCGTGGGACAGGGAGGTGCATGGCTACACCTTC
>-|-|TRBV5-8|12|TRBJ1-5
CASSLASQPQHF
TGTGCCAGCAGCTTGGCCAGTCAGCCCCAGCATTTT
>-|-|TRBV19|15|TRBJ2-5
CASSTGVTAEETQYF
TGTGCCAGTAGTACGGGGGTTACCGCCGAAGAGACCCAGTACTTC
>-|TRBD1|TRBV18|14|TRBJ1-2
CASSPMGQSYGYTF
TGTGCCAGCTCACCAATGGGACAGAGCTATGGCTACACCTTC
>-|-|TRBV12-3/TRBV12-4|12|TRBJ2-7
CASSLAGSEQYF
TGTGCCAGCAGTTTGGCAGGGTCCGAGCAGTACTTC
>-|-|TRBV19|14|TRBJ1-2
CASSIDMAQGIYTF
TGTGCCAGTAGTATAGATATGGCACAGGGTATCTACACCTTC
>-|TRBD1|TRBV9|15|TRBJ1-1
CASSGLGQGNTEAFF
TGTGCCAGCAGCGGATTAGGACAGGGAAACACTGAAGCTTTCTTT
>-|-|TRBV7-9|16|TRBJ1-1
CASSLGPLGTRTEAFF
TGTGCCAGCAGCTTAGGCCCCCTCGGAACGAGGACAGAAGCTTTCTTT
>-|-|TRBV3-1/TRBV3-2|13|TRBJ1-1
CASSPVTGTEAFF
TGTGCCAGCAGTCCCGTTACGGGCACTGAAGCTTTCTTT